A single sample gave rise to the 10 T cell receptor beta chains below, sequenced in a study of shared T cell receptors in the human thymus listed by TCRdb under 2021. Receptor amplification or capture employed the immunoSEQ multiplex PCR assay. Here the immuneACCESS table is served through TCRdb, limited to in-frame sequences with V and J called. Missing clones are a known gap in these copies; in checked studies unresolved V genes cover under half, and the rest lacks a known reason. Counted in this sample were 500,000 to 850,000 clones; around 87% of them appeared once. The ten largest clones capture roughly 0.0089% of the sample. The sample also formed part of further work on human thymus T cells.

The sample taken for sequencing was thymocytes. These receptors all stem from a boy under three years old with a congenital heart defect. Donor details come from another sample of the same person, matched by shared clones.

The genes are TRBV11-3 and TRBJ1-1; the match to TRBD1 covers 8 bases. J was trimmed by 1 base and V by 0 bases; bases with no gene match: 4. This CDR3 contains 16 residues. Germline V gene lookup returns CDR1 SGHNT and CDR2 YENEEA. The CDR3 protein is CASSLDEQGENTEAFF. The CDR3 DNA reads TGTGCCAGCAGCTTAGATGAACAGGGGGAGAACACTGAAGCTTTCTTT. Full variable domain (rest looked up from reference TRBV11-3 and TRBJ1-1): EAGVVQSPRYKIIEKKQPVAFWCNPISGHNTLYWYLQNLGQGPELLIRYENEEAVDDSQLPKDRFSAERLKGVDSTLKIQPAELGDSAVYLCASSLDEQGENTEAFFGQGTRLTVV.

The rearrangement uses TRBV4-1 and TRBJ2-5; D gene ambiguous. The CDR3 contains 14 residues. The germline V gene encodes CDR1 MGHRA and CDR2 YSYEKL. V shed 4 bases and J shed 2 bases, with 11 bases lying between them. The CDR3 loop reads CASSLRLGQETQYF. The DNA of the CDR3 is TGCGCCAGCAGCCTCCGGCTAGGTCAAGAGACCCAGTACTTC.

This chain uses TRBV4-1 with TRBJ2-7, with D perhaps TRBD1 (6 bases). The CDR3 consists of 16 residues. The V end was cut by 2 bases, the J end by 6 bases, with 20 bases between. From germline, CDR1 is MGHRA and CDR2 YSYEKL. In DNA, the CDR3 is TGCGCCAGCAGCCAACCTGGGGGCGCCACACCGGGCGAGCAGTACTTC. This translates into CASSQPGGATPGEQYF.

The V and J genes are TRBV7-2 and TRBJ1-5; weak D call: TRBD1 (6 bases). The CDR3 totals 15 residues. Germline assignment: CDR1 SGHTA and CDR2 FQGNSA. Trimming pared 5 bases from V and 4 bases from J, leaving 15 bases between. CDR3 sequence (DNA): TGTGCCAGCAGCCAAGGGGGTAGAGAAAATCAGCCCCAGCATTTT. Protein: CASSQGGRENQPQHF.

This chain connects TRBV7-2 to TRBJ2-7, with 7 bases fitting TRBD1. The CDR3 runs to 14 residues. Germline V gene sequence: CDR1 SGHTA, CDR2 FQGNSA. The ends lost 7 bases at V and 6 bases at J; junction bases unmatched: 12. CDR3 sequence: CASNRGRPPSEQYF. The CDR3 bases are TGTGCCAGCAACAGGGGACGACCCCCTTCCGAGCAGTACTTC.

This chain uses TRBV5-1 with TRBJ1-1; 8 positions agree with TRBD1. This CDR3 is 17 amino acids long. Trimming cost V 1 base and J 3 bases; bases outside gene matches: 11. Germline V lookup: CDR1 SGHRS, CDR2 YFSETQ. In DNA, the CDR3 is TGCGCCAGCAGCTTGAAGGACAGGGACCCCGAGGACACTGAAGCTTTCTTT. It yields the protein CASSLKDRDPEDTEAFF. The full variable domain, its missing parts supplied by reference TRBV5-1 and TRBJ1-1, is KAGVTQTPRYLIKTRGQQVTLSCSPISGHRSVSWYQQTPGQGLQFLFEYFSETQRNKGNFPGRFSGRQFSNSRSEMNVSTLELGDSALYLCASSLKDRDPEDTEAFFGQGTRLTVV.

This chain joins TRBV25-1 and TRBJ2-5; D perhaps matches TRBD1 (8 bases). CDR1 and CDR2 (germline): MGHDK, SYGVNS. CDR3 size: 14 residues. V dropped 2 bases and J dropped 9 bases, with 16 bases sitting between them. CDR3 residues: CASSERTGRGAQYF. The CDR3, as DNA: TGTGCCAGCAGTGAAAGGACAGGGAGGGGGGCCCAGTACTTC. The full variable domain, its missing parts supplied by reference TRBV25-1 and TRBJ2-5, is EADIYQTPRYLVIGTGKKITLECSQTMGHDKMYWYQQDPGMELHLIHYSYGVNSTEKGDLSSESTVSRIRTEHFPLTLESARPSHTSQYLCASSERTGRGAQYFGPGTRLLVL.

As concerns this clone: At the DNA level, this CDR3 is encoded by other sequences in the same sample as well. The chain employs TRBV27 and TRBJ1-5; D perhaps matches TRBD1 (5 bases). Trimming pared 3 bases from V and 6 bases from J, leaving 12 bases between. Germline loops: CDR1 MNHEY, CDR2 SMNVEV (reference sequence). The CDR3 runs 14 residues. The CDR3 here is CASSFGQGGQPQHF. CDR3 nucleotides: TGTGCCAGCAGTTTTGGGCAGGGCGGTCAGCCCCAGCATTTT.

As concerns this clone: One junction end does not reproduce the germline sequence, and a read error may be involved. The chain recombines TRBV7-7 with TRBJ1-1; 7 bases align to TRBD1. This CDR3 is 13 amino acids long. Germline values: CDR1 SSHAT, CDR2 FNYEAQ (reference sequence). The CDR3: CASSLAPDREAFF. The DNA for the CDR3 is TGTGCTAGCAGCTTAGCTCCGGACAGGGAAGCTTTCTTT.

J is TRBJ2-7 and V is TRBV6-1; the match to TRBD1 covers 10 bases. Germline V gene data show CDR1 as MNHNS and CDR2 as SASEGT. V shed 4 bases, J shed 4 bases, and the junction held 13 bases outside the gene matches. The CDR3 is made up of 17 amino acids. This chain's CDR3 is CASSVTGGYSGKYEQYF. DNA of the CDR3: TGTGCCAGCAGTGTGACAGGGGGCTATAGCGGGAAGTACGAGCAGTACTTC.